This TCR beta chain was sequenced during a study of cytomegalovirus exposure and HLA in healthy donors (dated by TCRdb to 2016 to 2017). In terms of the full investigation: According to a later analysis, the roughly 120 validation repertoires were produced on the same platform as the 700 or so repertoires of the first cohort. The aim of the study was to test whether cataloging public T cell receptors could identify signatures of past pathogen exposure. Besides the first cohort of roughly 700 subjects, a separate validation cohort made up of over 95 different subjects was used. High-throughput TCR immunosequencing, statistical association of individual TCRs with disease status, and machine learning were combined to predict cytomegalovirus infection status. General study outcomes and caveats: In both the original and validation cohorts, the classifier was reported to diagnose cytomegalovirus status with high specificity and sensitivity. It was suggested by the authors that the approach could potentially be generalized to other disease states and immunological phenotypes. Of the cluster scores, roughly 95% were above 0 in a later analysis, which found that TCRs clustered in the first cohort also tended to co-occur in the 95 to 150 validation repertoires. In vitro tests confirmed that three of the cytomegalovirus-associated TCR beta chains recognize cytomegalovirus antigens. While some public TCRs were present in many individuals, most TCR sequences turned up only very rarely across donors. A total of 150 or so TCR beta chains were listed by the study as associated with cytomegalovirus. A later analysis had no HLA typing for the validation cohort, so co-occurrence there was scored across all 110 or so repertoires.

Separate from the roughly 700-subject first cohort, the validation cohort of roughly 130 subjects was the group to which the donors belonged. From a lookup of the germline V gene (reference sequence), CDR1 and CDR2 are MNHNY and SVGAGI. V ends up 8 bases short and J 1 base short, with an unmatched junction base count of 6. Counted from cysteine to phenylalanine, this CDR3 has 16 amino acids. The DNA shown is the 48-base CDR3, in frame from base 1. Details on this clone: Its antigen is not yet known. The sample holds no much larger clone one base away, and base qualities are not on file.

The protocol used for the library was the immunoSEQ multiplex PCR assay. The authors' analysis ran thus. A statistical classification framework was developed to diagnose cytomegalovirus status using the catalog of TCR beta chain sequences. The immuneACCESS repertoire file appears here via TCRdb, limited to in-frame rearrangements. These files lack a portion of the clones; in checked studies, under half of the deficit traces to unresolved V genes, and the cause of the others is not known. The V and J calls and clone size come from that table; D and trimming were worked out from the DNA. Present in this sample are roughly 200,000 clones, roughly nine tenths of which were seen just once. The ten largest clones represent about 7.2% of the sample.

The chain employs TRBV6-6 and TRBJ2-5, and TRBD2 matches 14 of the central bases. Sequencing was performed on PBMCs. The source is a man between 25 and 39 years old in good health and CMV-seropositive. The CDR3 reads as follows: CASRLAGGPRQETQYF. The DNA sequence is as follows: TGTGCCAGCCGACTAGCGGGAGGGCCGCGCCAAGAGACCCAGTACTTC.